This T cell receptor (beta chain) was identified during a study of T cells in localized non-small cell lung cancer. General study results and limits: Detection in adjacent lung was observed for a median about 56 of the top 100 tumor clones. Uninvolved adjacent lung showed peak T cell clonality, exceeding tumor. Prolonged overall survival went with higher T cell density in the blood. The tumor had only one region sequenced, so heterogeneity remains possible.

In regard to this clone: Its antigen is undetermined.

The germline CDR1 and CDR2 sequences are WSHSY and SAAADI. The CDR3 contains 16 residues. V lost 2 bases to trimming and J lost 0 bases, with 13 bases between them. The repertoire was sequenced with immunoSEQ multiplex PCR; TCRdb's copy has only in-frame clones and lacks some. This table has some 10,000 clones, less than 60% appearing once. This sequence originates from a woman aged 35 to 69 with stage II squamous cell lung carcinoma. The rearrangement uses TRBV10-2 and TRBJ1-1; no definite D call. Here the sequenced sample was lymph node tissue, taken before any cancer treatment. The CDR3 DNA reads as TGCGCCAGCAGTGAGCCGCCTCGACCTCTGAACACTGAAGCTTTCTTT. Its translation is CASSEPPRPLNTEAFF.